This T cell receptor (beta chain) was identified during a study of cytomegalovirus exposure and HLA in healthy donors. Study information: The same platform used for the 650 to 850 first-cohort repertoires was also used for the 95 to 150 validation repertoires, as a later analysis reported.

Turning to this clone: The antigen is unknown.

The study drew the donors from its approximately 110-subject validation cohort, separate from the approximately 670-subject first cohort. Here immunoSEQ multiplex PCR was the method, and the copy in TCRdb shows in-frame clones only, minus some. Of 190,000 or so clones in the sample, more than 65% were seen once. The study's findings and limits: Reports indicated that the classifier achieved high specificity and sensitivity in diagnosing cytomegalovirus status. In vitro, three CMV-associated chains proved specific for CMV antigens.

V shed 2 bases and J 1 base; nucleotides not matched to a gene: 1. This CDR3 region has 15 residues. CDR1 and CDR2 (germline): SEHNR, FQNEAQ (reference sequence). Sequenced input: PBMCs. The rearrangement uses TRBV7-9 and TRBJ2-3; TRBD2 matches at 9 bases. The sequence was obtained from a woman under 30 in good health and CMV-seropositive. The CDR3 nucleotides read TGTGCCAGCAGCTTATTAGCGGGGGGCACAGATACGCAGTATTTT. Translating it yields CASSLLAGGTDTQYF.